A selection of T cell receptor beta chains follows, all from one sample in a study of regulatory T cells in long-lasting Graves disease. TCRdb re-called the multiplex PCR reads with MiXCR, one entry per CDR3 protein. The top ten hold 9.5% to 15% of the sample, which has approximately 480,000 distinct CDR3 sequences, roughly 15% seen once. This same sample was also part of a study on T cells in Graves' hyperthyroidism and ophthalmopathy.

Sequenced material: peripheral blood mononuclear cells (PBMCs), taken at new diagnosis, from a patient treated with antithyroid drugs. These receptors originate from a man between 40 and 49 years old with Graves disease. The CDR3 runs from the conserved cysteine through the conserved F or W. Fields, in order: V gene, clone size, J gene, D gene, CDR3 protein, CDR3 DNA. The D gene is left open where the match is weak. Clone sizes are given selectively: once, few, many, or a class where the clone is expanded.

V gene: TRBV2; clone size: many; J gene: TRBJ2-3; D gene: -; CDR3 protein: CASSEFGQTTDTQYF; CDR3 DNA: TGTGCCAGCAGTGAATTTGGTCAGACCACAGATACGCAGTATTTT
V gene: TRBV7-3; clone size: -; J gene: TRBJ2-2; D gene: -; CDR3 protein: CASSHRARDRDGELFF; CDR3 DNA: TGTGCCAGCAGCCACAGGGCGCGGGACCGTGACGGGGAGCTGTTTTTT
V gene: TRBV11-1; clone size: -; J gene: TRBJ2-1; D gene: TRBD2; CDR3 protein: CASSSGLAGELEGNEQFF; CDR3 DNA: TGTGCCAGCAGCTCCGGACTAGCGGGAGAATTAGAGGGAAATGAGCAGTTCTTC
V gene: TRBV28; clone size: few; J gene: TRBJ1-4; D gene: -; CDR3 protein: CASSSSFPGPWEKLFF; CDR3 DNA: TGTGCCAGCAGTTCATCCTTCCCTGGACCGTGGGAAAAACTGTTTTTT
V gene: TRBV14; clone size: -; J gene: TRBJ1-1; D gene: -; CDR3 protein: CASSQDVGAGTEAFF; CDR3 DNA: TGTGCCAGCAGCCAAGACGTGGGCGCGGGCACTGAAGCTTTCTTT
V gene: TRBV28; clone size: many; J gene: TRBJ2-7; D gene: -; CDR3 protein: CASSFGGGGYEQYF; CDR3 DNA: TGTGCCAGCAGTTTCGGAGGGGGTGGTTACGAGCAGTACTTC
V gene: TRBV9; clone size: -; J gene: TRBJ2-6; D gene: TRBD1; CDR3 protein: CASSSEGASGANVLTF; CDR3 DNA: TGTGCCAGCAGCTCCGAGGGGGCATCTGGGGCCAACGTCCTGACTTTC
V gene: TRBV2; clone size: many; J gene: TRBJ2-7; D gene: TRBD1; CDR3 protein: CASSDFLPRTGDYEQYF; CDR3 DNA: TGTGCCAGCAGTGACTTTCTTCCTCGGACAGGCGATTACGAGCAGTACTTC
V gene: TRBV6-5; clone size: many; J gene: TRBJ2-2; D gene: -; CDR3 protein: CASSYLNTGELFF; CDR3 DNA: TGTGCCAGCAGTTATTTGAACACCGGGGAGCTGTTTTTT
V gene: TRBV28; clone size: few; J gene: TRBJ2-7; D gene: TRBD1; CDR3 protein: CASSSSGQGRLEQYF; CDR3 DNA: TGTGCCAGCAGTTCCTCAGGACAGGGACGGCTCGAGCAGTACTTC
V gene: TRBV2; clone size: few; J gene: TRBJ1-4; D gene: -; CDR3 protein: CASSDRAFGEKLFF; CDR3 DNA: TGTGCCAGCAGTGACAGGGCGTTCGGGGAAAAACTGTTTTTT
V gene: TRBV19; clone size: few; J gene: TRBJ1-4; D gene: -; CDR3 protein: CASSDRIINEKLFF; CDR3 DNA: TGTGCCAGTAGCGACAGGATAATCAATGAAAAACTGTTTTTT
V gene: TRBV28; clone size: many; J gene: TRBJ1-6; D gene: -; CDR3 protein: CASTPAPGYRNSPLHF; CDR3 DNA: TGTGCCAGCACCCCTGCCCCAGGGTATCGTAATTCACCCCTCCACTTT
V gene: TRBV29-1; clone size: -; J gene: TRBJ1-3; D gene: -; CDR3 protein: CSANSRAGNTIYF; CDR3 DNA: TGCAGCGCCAACTCGAGGGCTGGAAACACCATATATTTT
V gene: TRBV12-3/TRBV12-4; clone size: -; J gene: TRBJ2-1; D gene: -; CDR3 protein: CASTLGDGGYNEQFF; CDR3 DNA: TGTGCCAGCACCTTAGGGGACGGGGGCTACAATGAGCAGTTCTTC
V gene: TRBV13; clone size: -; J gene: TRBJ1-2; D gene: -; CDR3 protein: CASSLGTVVYGYTF; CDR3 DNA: TGTGCCAGCAGCTTGGGTACGGTCGTCTATGGCTACACCTTC
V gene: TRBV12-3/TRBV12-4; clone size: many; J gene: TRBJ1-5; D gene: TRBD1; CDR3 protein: CASSFSDRVNQPQHF; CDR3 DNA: TGTGCCAGCAGTTTCTCGGACAGGGTCAATCAGCCCCAGCATTTT
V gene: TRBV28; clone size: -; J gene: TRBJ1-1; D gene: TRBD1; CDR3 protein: CASSSTGGLLRAFF; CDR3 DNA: TGTGCCAGCAGCTCGACAGGGGGCCTATTGAGGGCTTTCTTT
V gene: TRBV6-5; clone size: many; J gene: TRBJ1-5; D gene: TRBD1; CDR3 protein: CASSYGDRFNQPQHF; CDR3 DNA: TGTGCCAGCAGTTACGGGGACAGGTTCAATCAGCCCCAGCATTTT
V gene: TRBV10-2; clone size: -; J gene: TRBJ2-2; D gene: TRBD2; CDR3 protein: CASSVLAGRRDGELFF; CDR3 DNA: TGCGCCAGCAGTGTACTAGCGGGTAGGCGGGACGGGGAGCTGTTTTTT
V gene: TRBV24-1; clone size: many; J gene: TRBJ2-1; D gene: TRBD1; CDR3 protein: CATSDIRDSVYNEQFF; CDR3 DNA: TGTGCCACCAGTGATATTAGGGACAGTGTATACAATGAGCAGTTCTTC
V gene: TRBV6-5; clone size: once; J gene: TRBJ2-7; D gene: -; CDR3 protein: CASSYENEQYF; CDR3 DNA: TGTGCCAGCAGTTACGAAAACGAGCAGTACTTC
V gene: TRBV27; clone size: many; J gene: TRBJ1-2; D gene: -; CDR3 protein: CASSHGGYDGYTF; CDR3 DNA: TGTGCCAGCTCCCATGGGGGTTACGATGGCTACACCTTC
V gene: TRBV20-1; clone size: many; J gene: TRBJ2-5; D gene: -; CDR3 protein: CSARGTGGETQYF; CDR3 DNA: TGCAGTGCTAGAGGCACAGGAGGAGAGACCCAGTACTTC
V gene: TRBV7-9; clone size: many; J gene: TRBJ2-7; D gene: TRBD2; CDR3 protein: CASSSPFGREGRYEQYF; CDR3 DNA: TGTGCCAGCAGCTCCCCCTTTGGGCGGGAGGGCCGGTACGAGCAGTACTTC
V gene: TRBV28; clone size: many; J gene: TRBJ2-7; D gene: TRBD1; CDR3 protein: CASSPLRPGQGAGEQYF; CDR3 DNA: TGTGCCAGCAGTCCGCTCAGGCCGGGACAGGGGGCGGGCGAGCAGTACTTC
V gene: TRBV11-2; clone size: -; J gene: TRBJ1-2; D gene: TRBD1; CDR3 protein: CASSFPGQGYYGYTF; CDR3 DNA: TGTGCCAGCAGCTTTCCGGGACAGGGCTACTATGGCTACACCTTC
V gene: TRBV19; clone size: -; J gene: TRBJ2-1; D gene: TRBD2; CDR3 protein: CASSTPLAGGSNEQFF; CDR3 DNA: TGTGCCAGTAGTACCCCTTTAGCGGGAGGTTCAAATGAGCAGTTCTTC
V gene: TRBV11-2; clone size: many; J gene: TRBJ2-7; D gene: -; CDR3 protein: CASSTSLGPGEQYF; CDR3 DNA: TGTGCCAGCAGCACCAGCCTAGGACCGGGCGAGCAGTACTTC
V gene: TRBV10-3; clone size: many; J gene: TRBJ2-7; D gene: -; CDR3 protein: CAISEQRDNYEQYF; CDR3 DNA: TGTGCCATCAGTGAGCAACGGGACAACTACGAGCAGTACTTC
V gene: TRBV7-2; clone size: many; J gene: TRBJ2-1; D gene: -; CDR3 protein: CASSLASSRYNEQFF; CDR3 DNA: TGTGCCAGCAGCTTAGCATCCTCTCGATACAATGAGCAGTTCTTC
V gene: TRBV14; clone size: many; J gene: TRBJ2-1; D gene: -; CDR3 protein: CASSQVSGPRLHEQFF; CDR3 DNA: TGTGCCAGCAGCCAAGTTTCGGGACCCCGTCTCCATGAGCAGTTCTTC
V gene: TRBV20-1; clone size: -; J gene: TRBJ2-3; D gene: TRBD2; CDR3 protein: CSANRPAGATDTQYF; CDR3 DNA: TGCAGTGCTAATAGACCTGCGGGAGCCACAGATACGCAGTATTTT
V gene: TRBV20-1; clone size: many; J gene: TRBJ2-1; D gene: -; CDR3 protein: CSARTESSYNEQFF; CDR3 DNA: TGCAGTGCCCGGACGGAGAGCTCCTACAATGAGCAGTTCTTC
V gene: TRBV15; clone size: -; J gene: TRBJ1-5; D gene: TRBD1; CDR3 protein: CATSSRQGGNQPQHF; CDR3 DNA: TGTGCCACCAGCAGTCGACAGGGGGGCAATCAGCCCCAGCATTTT
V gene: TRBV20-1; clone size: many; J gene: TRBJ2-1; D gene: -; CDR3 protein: CSARAVSSYNEQFF; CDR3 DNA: TGCAGTGCTAGGGCGGTGAGCTCCTACAATGAGCAGTTCTTC
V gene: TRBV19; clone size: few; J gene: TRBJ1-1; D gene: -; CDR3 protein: CASSPTEGNTEAFF; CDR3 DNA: TGTGCCAGTAGTCCCACTGAGGGAAACACTGAAGCTTTCTTT
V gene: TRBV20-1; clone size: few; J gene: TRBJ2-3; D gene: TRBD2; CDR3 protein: CSAVLAGGPGDTQYF; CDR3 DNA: TGCAGTGCCGTATTAGCGGGAGGGCCTGGAGATACGCAGTATTTT
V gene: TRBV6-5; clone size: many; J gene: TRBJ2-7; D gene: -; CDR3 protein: CASSYSGGLSSYEQYF; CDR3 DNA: TGTGCCAGCAGTTACTCCGGCGGGCTCAGCTCCTACGAGCAGTACTTC
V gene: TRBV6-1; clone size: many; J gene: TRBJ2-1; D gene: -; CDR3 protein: CATRTDTYNEQFF; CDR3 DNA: TGTGCCACCCGGACAGATACCTACAATGAGCAGTTCTTC
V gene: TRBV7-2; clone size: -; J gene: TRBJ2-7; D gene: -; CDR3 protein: CTSSLGGGAYEQYF; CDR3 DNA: TGTACCAGCAGCTTAGGGGGGGGGGCATACGAGCAGTACTTC
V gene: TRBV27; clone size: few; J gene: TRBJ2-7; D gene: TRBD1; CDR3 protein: CASSVRDSSYEQYF; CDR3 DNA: TGTGCCAGCAGCGTTAGGGACAGTTCCTACGAGCAGTACTTC
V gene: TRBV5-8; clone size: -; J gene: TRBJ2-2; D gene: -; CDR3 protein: CASSHGSSLTGELFF; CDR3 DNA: TGTGCCAGCAGCCACGGGAGTTCTTTGACCGGGGAGCTGTTTTTT
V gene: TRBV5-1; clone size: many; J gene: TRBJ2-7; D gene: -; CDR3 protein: CASGGTAASGLNYEQYF; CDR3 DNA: TGCGCCAGCGGCGGGACAGCGGCTAGCGGGCTAAACTACGAGCAGTACTTC
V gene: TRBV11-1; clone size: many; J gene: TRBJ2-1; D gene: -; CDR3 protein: CASSLDRGSTHEQFF; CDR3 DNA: TGTGCCAGCAGCTTAGATCGGGGCTCTACGCATGAGCAGTTCTTC
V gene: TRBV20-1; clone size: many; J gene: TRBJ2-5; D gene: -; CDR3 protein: CSALGLKETQYF; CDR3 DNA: TGCAGTGCCTTGGGACTTAAAGAGACCCAGTACTTC
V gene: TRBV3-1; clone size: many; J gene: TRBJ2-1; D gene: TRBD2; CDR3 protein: CASSLRGQRELNNEQFF; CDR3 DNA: TGTGCCAGCAGCCTCAGGGGTCAGCGGGAGCTAAACAATGAGCAGTTCTTC
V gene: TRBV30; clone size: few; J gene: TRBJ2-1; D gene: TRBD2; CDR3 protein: CAWIPGLAGGPGFF; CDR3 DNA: TGTGCCTGGATCCCTGGACTAGCGGGAGGCCCGGGGTTCTTC
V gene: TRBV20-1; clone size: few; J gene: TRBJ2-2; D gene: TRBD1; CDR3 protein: CSAREAGQGNTGELFF; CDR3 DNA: TGCAGTGCTAGAGAGGCAGGACAGGGAAACACCGGGGAGCTGTTTTTT
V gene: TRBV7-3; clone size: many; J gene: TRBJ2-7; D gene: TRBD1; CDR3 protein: CASSSDRGDEQYF; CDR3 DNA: TGTGCCAGCAGCTCGGACAGGGGAGACGAGCAGTACTTC
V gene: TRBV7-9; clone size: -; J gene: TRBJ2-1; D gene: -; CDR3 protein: CASSLGFANEQFF; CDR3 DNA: TGTGCCAGCAGCTTAGGGTTTGCTAATGAGCAGTTCTTC
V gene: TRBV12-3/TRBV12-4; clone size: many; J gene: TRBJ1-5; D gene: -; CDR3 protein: CASSPFKDQPQHF; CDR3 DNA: TGTGCCAGCAGTCCGTTCAAGGATCAGCCCCAGCATTTT
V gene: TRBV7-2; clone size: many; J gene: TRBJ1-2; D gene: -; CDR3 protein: CASSLNRDTSWEFTF; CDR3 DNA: TGTGCCAGCAGCTTAAACCGGGACACATCTTGGGAGTTCACCTTC